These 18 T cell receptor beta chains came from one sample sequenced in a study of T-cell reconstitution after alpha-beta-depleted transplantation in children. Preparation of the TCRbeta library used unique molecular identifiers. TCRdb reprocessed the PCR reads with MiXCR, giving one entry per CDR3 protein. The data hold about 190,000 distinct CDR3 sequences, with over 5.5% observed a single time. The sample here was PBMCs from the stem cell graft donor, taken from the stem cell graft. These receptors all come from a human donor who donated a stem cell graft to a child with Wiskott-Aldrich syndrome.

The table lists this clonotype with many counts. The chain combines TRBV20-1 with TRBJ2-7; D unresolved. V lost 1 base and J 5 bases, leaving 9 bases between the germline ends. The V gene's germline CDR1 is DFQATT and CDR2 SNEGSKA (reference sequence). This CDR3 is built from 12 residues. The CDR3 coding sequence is TGCAGTGCTAGAGGGTCAAGTGACGAGCAGTACTTC. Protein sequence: CSARGSSDEQYF.

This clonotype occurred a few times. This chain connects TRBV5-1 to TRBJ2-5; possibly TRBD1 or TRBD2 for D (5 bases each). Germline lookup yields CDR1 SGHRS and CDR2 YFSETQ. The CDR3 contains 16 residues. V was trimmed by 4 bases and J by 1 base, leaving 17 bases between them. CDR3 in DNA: TGCGCCAGCAGCCGAACGACTACCGGGACCCAAGAGACCCAGTACTTC. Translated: CASSRTTTGTQETQYF.

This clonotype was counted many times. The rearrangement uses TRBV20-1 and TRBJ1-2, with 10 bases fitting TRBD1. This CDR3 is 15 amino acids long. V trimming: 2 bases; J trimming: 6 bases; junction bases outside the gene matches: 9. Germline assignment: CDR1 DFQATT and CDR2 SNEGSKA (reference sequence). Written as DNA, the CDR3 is TGCAGTGCTAGACACACCCCCGGGACAGGGGATGGCTACACCTTC. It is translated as CSARHTPGTGDGYTF.

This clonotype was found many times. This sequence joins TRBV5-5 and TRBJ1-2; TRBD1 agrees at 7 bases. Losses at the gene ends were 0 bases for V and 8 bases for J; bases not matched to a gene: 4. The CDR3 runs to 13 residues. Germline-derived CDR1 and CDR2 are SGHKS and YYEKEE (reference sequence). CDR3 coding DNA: TGTGCCAGCAGCTTGGAGGGGGCGAACGGCTACACCTTC. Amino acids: CASSLEGANGYTF.

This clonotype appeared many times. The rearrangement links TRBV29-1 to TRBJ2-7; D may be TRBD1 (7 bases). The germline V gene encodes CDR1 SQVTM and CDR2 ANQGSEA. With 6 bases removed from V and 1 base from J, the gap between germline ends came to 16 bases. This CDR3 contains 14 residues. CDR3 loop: CSVLRQGGSYEQYF. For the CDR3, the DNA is TGCAGCGTCCTCAGACAGGGAGGTTCCTACGAGCAGTACTTC.

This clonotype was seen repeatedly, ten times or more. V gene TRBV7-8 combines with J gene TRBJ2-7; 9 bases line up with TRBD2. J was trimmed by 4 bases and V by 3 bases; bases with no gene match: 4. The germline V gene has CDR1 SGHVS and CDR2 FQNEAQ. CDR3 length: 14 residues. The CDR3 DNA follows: TGTGCCAGCAGCTTTAGCGGGAGAGTATACGAGCAGTACTTC. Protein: CASSFSGRVYEQYF.

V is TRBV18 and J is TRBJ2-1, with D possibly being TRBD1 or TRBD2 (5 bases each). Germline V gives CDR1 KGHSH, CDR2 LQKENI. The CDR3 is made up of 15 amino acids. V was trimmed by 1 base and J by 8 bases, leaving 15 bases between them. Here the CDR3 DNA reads TGTGCCAGCTCACCACGGGGACCGAAGACCGATGAGCAGTTCTTC. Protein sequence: CASSPRGPKTDEQFF.

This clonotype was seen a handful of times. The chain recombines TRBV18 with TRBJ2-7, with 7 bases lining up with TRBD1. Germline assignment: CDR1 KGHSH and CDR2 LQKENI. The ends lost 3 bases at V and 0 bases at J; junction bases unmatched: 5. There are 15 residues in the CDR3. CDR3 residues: CASSPLGQNSYEQYF. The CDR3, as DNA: TGTGCCAGCTCACCTTTGGGACAGAACTCCTACGAGCAGTACTTC.

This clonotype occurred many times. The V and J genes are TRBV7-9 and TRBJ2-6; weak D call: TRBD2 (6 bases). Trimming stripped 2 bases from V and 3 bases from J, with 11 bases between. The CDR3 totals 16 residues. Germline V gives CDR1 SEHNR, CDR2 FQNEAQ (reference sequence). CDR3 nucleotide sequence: TGTGCCAGCAGCTTATGGGGGGTTGGTGGGGCCAACGTCCTGACTTTC. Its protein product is CASSLWGVGGANVLTF.

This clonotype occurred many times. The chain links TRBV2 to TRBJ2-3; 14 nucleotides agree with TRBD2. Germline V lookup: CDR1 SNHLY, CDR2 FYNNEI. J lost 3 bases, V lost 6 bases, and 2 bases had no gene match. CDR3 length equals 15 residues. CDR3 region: CASRGTSGRTDTQYF. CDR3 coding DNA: TGTGCCAGCAGGGGGACTAGCGGGAGAACAGATACGCAGTATTTT.

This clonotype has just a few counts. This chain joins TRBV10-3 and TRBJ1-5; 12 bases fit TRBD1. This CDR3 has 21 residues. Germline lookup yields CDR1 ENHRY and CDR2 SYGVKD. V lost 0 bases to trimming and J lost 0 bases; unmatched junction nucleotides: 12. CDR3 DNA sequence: TGTGCCATCAGTGAGTCTCCGAGGGGACAGGGGGCTGACTATAGCAATCAGCCCCAGCATTTT. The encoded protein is CAISESPRGQGADYSNQPQHF.

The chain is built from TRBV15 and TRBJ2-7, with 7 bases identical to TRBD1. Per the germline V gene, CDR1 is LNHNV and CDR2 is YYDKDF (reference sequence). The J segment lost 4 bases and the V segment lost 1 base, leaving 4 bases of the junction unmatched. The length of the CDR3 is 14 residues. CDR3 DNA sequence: TGTGCCACCAGCAGAGGAGGGACAGTATACGAGCAGTACTTC. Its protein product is CATSRGGTVYEQYF.

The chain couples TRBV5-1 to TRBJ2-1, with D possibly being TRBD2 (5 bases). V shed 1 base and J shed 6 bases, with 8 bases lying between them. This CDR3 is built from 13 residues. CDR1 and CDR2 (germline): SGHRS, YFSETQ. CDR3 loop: CASSLTAANEQFF. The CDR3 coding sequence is TGCGCCAGCAGCTTGACAGCGGCCAATGAGCAGTTCTTC.

The CDR3 DNA sequence: TGCGCCAGCAGCCAGCCCTCAGGGGGTGGACAGAATGGCTACACCTTC. Amino acid sequence: CASSQPSGGGQNGYTF. The V gene is TRBV4-1, the J gene TRBJ1-2, with TRBD1 matching 7 bases. The V gene end was trimmed by 3 bases and the J gene end by 6 bases; junction bases not matched to a gene: 13. This CDR3 contains 16 residues. Per the germline V gene, CDR1 is MGHRA and CDR2 is YSYEKL.

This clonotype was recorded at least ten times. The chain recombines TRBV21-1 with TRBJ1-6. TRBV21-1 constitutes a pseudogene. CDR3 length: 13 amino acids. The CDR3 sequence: CARRPSYNSPLHF. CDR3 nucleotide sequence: TGTGCCAGACGACCCTCCTATAATTCACCCCTCCACTTT.

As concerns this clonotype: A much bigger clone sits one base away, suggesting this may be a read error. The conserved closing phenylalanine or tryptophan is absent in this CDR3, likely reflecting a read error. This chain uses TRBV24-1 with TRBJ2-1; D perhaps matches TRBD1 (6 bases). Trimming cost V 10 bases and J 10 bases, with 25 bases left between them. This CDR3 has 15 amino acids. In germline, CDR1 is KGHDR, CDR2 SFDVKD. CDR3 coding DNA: TGTGCCACTGAGGGAACTAGGCAGGGGAACCAAGAGCAGTTCTCC. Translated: CATEGTRQGNQEQFS.

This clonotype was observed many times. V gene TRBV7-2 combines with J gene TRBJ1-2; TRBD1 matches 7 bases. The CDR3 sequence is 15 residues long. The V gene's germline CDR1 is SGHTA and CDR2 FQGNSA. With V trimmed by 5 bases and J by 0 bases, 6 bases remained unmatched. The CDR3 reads CASSPTGQANYGYTF. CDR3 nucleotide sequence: TGTGCCAGCAGCCCGACAGGGCAAGCTAACTATGGCTACACCTTC.

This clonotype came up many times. The CDR3 nucleotides are TGTGCCAGCAGTTACCGTACAACGGCAGGGAACTATGGCTACACCTTC. This sequence encodes CASSYRTTAGNYGYTF. The chain combines TRBV6-5 with TRBJ1-2; tentative D call: TRBD1 (5 bases). Germline V lookup: CDR1 MNHEY, CDR2 SVGAGI. V lost 2 bases, J lost 2 bases, and 15 bases lay in between. The CDR3 length is 16 residues.